This TCR beta chain stems from a study of CD8 T cells in Susac syndrome. cDNA came from 0.5 to 1 ug RNA primed by random hexamers. Amplification of the TCR beta CDR3 was carried out by immunoSEQ multiplex PCR, which spanned a total of 54 Vbeta and 13 Jbeta segments. From the immunoSEQ multiplex PCR reads, TCRdb called clonotypes with MiXCR, one entry per CDR3 protein. The sample lists 200,000 to 250,000 distinct CDR3 sequences, 85% to 95% occurring once. Blood CD8+ and CD4+ T cells underwent high-throughput TCR beta sequencing. The CDR3 runs 13 residues. The germline V gene has CDR1 DFQATT and CDR2 SNEGSKA (reference sequence). The V end lost 3 bases, the J end lost 3 bases, and 12 bases lay between the germline ends.

The chain recombines TRBV20-1 with TRBJ2-7; D unresolved. The receptor comes from a human donor with multiple sclerosis. The sample taken for sequencing was CD4+ T cells from PBMCs. CDR3 coding DNA: TGCAGTGCTAGGGACGCCGAACTCTACGAGCAGTACTTC. Encoded protein: CSARDAELYEQYF.